This T cell receptor (beta chain) was sequenced in a study of blood T cell repertoires in COVID-19. In the study overall: Sample material is recorded as cDNA or gDNA derived from T cells, B-cell-depleted T cells, or PBMCs.

Per the original data handling: How many nucleated cells were present was estimated from reference gene primer amplification. This table comes from immunoSEQ multiplex PCR, and its TCRdb copy is limited to in-frame clones, with some not included. That table furnishes V, J and clone size, whereas the DNA furnished D and trimming. The sample contains approximately 130,000 clones, approximately 80% of which appear only once. The CDR3 runs 14 residues. Germline CDR1 and CDR2: MDHEN and SYDVKM. V lost 6 bases to trimming and J lost 4 bases, with 15 bases between them. The chain employs TRBV28 and TRBJ1-2; D perhaps matches TRBD1 (5 bases). Sequenced: peripheral blood. This receptor was obtained from a man aged 80 or over with acute or convalescent COVID-19. The CDR3 DNA reads as TGTGCCAGCAGCCCCTATACCGACAGCTATGGCTACACCTTC. Protein sequence: CASSPYTDSYGYTF.